Listed below are T cell receptor beta chains from one sample, sequenced in a study of blood T cell repertoires in COVID-19. Generated by immunoSEQ multiplex PCR, the TCRdb table keeps only in-frame clones and is missing some. The sample consists of approximately 220,000 clones, 65% to 85% of them appearing once. Sequenced input: peripheral blood. The source of these receptors is a woman aged 50 to 60 with acute or convalescent COVID-19. CDR3s include the opening cysteine and the closing phenylalanine or tryptophan. The D gene is left open where the match is weak. Clone sizes are given selectively: once, few, many, or a class where the clone is expanded.

j_call,d_call,v_call,clone_size,cdr3_nt,cdr3_aa
TRBJ2-3,NA,TRBV19,NA,TGTGCCAGTAGTATAGCATCCAGGGGTACAGATACGCAGTATTTT,CASSIASRGTDTQYF
TRBJ2-1,NA,TRBV4-2,NA,TGTGCCAGCAGCCAAGAGATCGGGAGCTCCTACAATGAGCAGTTCTTC,CASSQEIGSSYNEQFF
TRBJ2-1,NA,TRBV27,many,TGTGCCAGCAGTCGCGGCAATGAGCAGTTCTTC,CASSRGNEQFF
TRBJ1-1,TRBD1,TRBV12-5,few,TGTGCTAGTGGTCTTGGACAGGGTGAAGCTTTCTTT,CASGLGQGEAFF
TRBJ2-1,NA,TRBV6-4,NA,TGTGCCAGCACCCGGACGGCGGGCCGATGGCGAGACTCCTACAATGAGCAGTTCTTC,CASTRTAGRWRDSYNEQFF
TRBJ2-1,TRBD1,TRBV29-1,NA,TGCAGCGTTGTCAACTCCGACAGGGTTAGTAGCAATGAGCAGTTCTTC,CSVVNSDRVSSNEQFF
TRBJ2-1,TRBD2,TRBV19,few,TGTGCCAGTAGTATTATGTGGACTAGCGGGAGTGGTGAGCAGTTCTTC,CASSIMWTSGSGEQFF
TRBJ2-7,TRBD2,TRBV10-2,NA,TGCGCCAGCACCGGGACTAGCGGGAGGGAAACCTACGAGCAGTACTTC,CASTGTSGRETYEQYF
TRBJ2-2,TRBD1,TRBV5-1,NA,TGCGCCAGCAGGAAGGACAGGGGGGACACCGGGGAGCTGTTTTTT,CASRKDRGDTGELFF
TRBJ2-7,TRBD2,TRBV6-1,NA,TGTGCCAGCAGTGAAACCCCCCCCGGGGGGACCCGGGGGGAGCAGTACTTC,CASSETPPGGTRGEQYF
TRBJ2-1,TRBD2,TRBV5-4,NA,TGTGCCAGCACCACTAGCGGGATGGGTTACAATGAGCAGTTCTTC,CASTTSGMGYNEQFF
TRBJ1-5,NA,TRBV19,NA,TGTGCCAGTAGTCCCCGACAGGCGAGTAATAGCAATCAGCCCCAGCATTTT,CASSPRQASNSNQPQHF
TRBJ2-7,NA,TRBV3-1/TRBV3-2,NA,TGTGCCAGCAGCCAAGCTGTCTCCTACGAGCAGTACTTC,CASSQAVSYEQYF
TRBJ1-2,NA,TRBV6-5,NA,TGTGCCAGCAGTTACTCGTGGAGTAATCATGGCTACACCTTC,CASSYSWSNHGYTF
TRBJ1-4,NA,TRBV18,NA,TGTGCCAGCTCACCATCGAGGGTTGAGCATGAAAAACTGTTTTTT,CASSPSRVEHEKLFF
TRBJ2-3,TRBD2,TRBV7-3,NA,TGTGCCAGCAGCTTGATCGCGGGAGGTGATACGCAGTATTTT,CASSLIAGGDTQYF
TRBJ2-3,NA,TRBV11-2,NA,TGTGCCAGCAGCTTAACGGGACTTTCGGTCACAGATACGCAGTATTTT,CASSLTGLSVTDTQYF
TRBJ2-3,NA,TRBV3-1/TRBV3-2,NA,TGTGCCAGCAGCCAAGTCTCGGACTATAGCACAGATACGCAGTATTTT,CASSQVSDYSTDTQYF
TRBJ1-2,TRBD1,TRBV19,NA,TGTGCCAGTGGGGACAGGGACAGCTATGGCTACACCTTC,CASGDRDSYGYTF
TRBJ2-7,TRBD2,TRBV2,few,TGTGCCAGCAGATTAGCGGGAGCACTCACCTACGAGCAGTACTTC,CASRLAGALTYEQYF
TRBJ2-1,NA,TRBV19,NA,TGTGCCAGTAGTATTTGGGGGAGGGGGAATGAGCAGTTCTTC,CASSIWGRGNEQFF
TRBJ2-3,NA,TRBV27,NA,TGTGCCTGCCGAGGTGGGAGTAAATGGAGAGATACGCAGTATTTT,CACRGGSKWRDTQYF
TRBJ1-2,NA,TRBV29-1,NA,TGCAGCGTTGGCCGGGCCCAGGGGCGAAACTATGGCTACACCTTC,CSVGRAQGRNYGYTF
TRBJ2-7,NA,TRBV28,NA,TGTGCCAGCAGTTTATTTAATCCGACTCCTGGGGAGCAGTACTTC,CASSLFNPTPGEQYF
TRBJ1-5,NA,TRBV7-2,many,TGTGCCAGCAGCTTAGAGGGGCGCGATCAGCCCCAGCATTTT,CASSLEGRDQPQHF
TRBJ2-1,TRBD2,TRBV28,once,TGTGCCAGCAGTGCTAGCGGGACTTCTATCTACAATGAGCAGTTCTTC,CASSASGTSIYNEQFF
TRBJ2-5,NA,TRBV5-1,NA,TGCGCCAGCAGCTTCTCCATACCACAGGCACAAGAGACCCAGTACTTC,CASSFSIPQAQETQYF
TRBJ2-7,NA,TRBV27,NA,TGTGCCAGCAGGTCCGTGGGCTCGTCCTACGAGCAGTACTTC,CASRSVGSSYEQYF
TRBJ2-1,TRBD1,TRBV6-5,NA,TGTGCCAGCAGTATTTGGGACAGGGTCTACGATGAGCAGTTCTTC,CASSIWDRVYDEQFF
TRBJ1-5,TRBD1,TRBV9,NA,TGTGCCAGCAGCGTTGGGACAGGGGGCTATCAGCCCCAGCATTTT,CASSVGTGGYQPQHF